This paragraph covers one TCR beta chain sequence. Its antigen remains undetermined. Per-base quality was not reported, and no clone a single base away is much larger than it. The entry originates in a study of identical twins (dated by TCRdb to 2016 to 2018). For the study in its entirety: TCR alpha and beta repertoires from monozygotic twins, unrelated adults of various ages and cord blood were deep-sequenced to test whether fetal clonotypes persist. To rule out contamination, the twin experiments were replicated at different times with different library preparation protocols.

Overall study outcomes, separate from this receptor: Conclusions relied on cross-sectional statistical analysis, since the same donors could not be followed over many years. Invariant T cells such as MAIT and iNKT could partly confound zero-insertion analyses, though diverse VJ usage argued against this for most clonotypes. Out-of-frame TCR alpha sequences shared between twins showed an excess of low generation-probability sequences compared with coincidental sharing between unrelated individuals. Out-of-frame TCR alpha sharing in monozygotic twins was systematically underestimated by recombination models, whereas sharing between unrelated individuals was in agreement with the recombination models. Fewer insertions were carried by abundant cord blood beta clonotypes; a weaker similar trend was observed in young adult naive repertoires, while no such trend was observed in memory repertoires. A weaker excess of twin sharing was found in beta out-of-frame sequences because the signal-to-noise ratio was lowered by fewer shared sequences.

The CDR3 measures 18 amino acids from cysteine to phenylalanine. The retained sequence is limited to the CDR3, 54 bases, with the frame set at the first base. At the junction V is shortened by 5 bases and J by 6 bases; bases outside the gene matches: 11. Sequences MNHNS (CDR1) and SASEGT (CDR2) are obtained from the germline V gene. Only healthy Caucasian donors were included. The twin cohort consisted of three pairs of female monozygotic twins, all aged roughly 18 to 29 years. Peripheral blood mononuclear cells were the source from which RNA for the TCR libraries was isolated. The library was generated by 5' RACE. Sequencing relied on an Illumina HiSeq 2000. Template switching added a universal primer binding site, and the final cDNA carried a unique molecular identifier that allowed TCR cDNA molecules to be counted accurately. Specific primers in the conserved constant-segment region were used to synthesize first-strand cDNA for TCR alpha and beta chains. To control for contamination, every cDNA library carried two barcodes: a SMART-Mk sample barcode plus Illumina barcodes. TruSeq adapter sequences, together with Illumina sample barcodes, were added in two successive PCR steps. Sequencing of the TCR alpha and beta cDNA libraries was done on the Illumina HiSeq platform using custom primers. The source study handled its data this way. Raw reads were processed with MiGEC to extract unique molecular identifiers, and MiXCR was used to determine CDR3 positions. For each individual, recombination models were inferred using an EM algorithm with the repgenHMM and IGoR tools. The analysis of shared clonotypes was done with the tcR package in R, with sharing normalized by the product of cloneset sizes. To study raw recombination without the effects of thymic and clonal selection, out-of-frame nonproductive sequences were analyzed. TCRdb redid the processing of the public reads, applying fastp at Q25 and MiXCR, and retained in-frame beta chains. Every entry covers one CDR3 protein and lists the most common genes and DNA from its rows. TCRdb's processing, not the authors' own work, is the source of the V and J calls. A total of over 550,000 distinct CDR3 sequences appear in this sample, just over 7% of them only once. The ten biggest clones cover roughly 1.5% of the sample.

This same sample was also taken into another study, of yellow fever vaccine responses in identical twins. The second study also describes: According to the authors, the vaccine-induced T cell response in identical twins seemed to be partly convergent and partly specific to each individual. In the study, vaccine-responding T cell clones were precisely tracked in identical twins.

This sequence was found in a woman in her late teens or twenties in good health. Sequencing was performed on PBMCs. This chain is built from TRBV6-1 and TRBJ2-3; TRBD2 lines up with 16 middle nucleotides. The CDR3 corresponds to CASSTPGTSGGALDTQYF. The DNA reads as follows: TGTGCCAGCAGTACCCCCGGGACTAGCGGGGGGGCCTTGGATACGCAGTATTTT.